This TCR beta chain stems from a study of T cell responses to AZD1222 COVID-19 vaccine. Overall study: Timing groups of about 4 and about 12 weeks for second doses were pooled.

Assay: immunoSEQ multiplex PCR; the TCRdb copy retains only in-frame clones and omits some. The sample contains more than 65,000 clones, about nine tenths of which appear only once. This CDR3 has 15 amino acids. Germline lookup yields CDR1 LNHDA and CDR2 SQIVND (reference sequence). V lost 0 bases, J lost 9 bases, and 15 bases lay in between. The sample in question was peripheral blood, obtained on day 0 of AZD1222 vaccination. The chain couples TRBV19 to TRBJ2-1, with D possibly called TRBD1 or TRBD2 (5 bases each). The clonotype originates from an adult in good health. CDR3 DNA: TGTGCCAGTAGTATAGATCGGAGCCGTGGGGGTGAGCAGTTCTTC. Residues: CASSIDRSRGGEQFF.